One and the same sample provided the 26 T cell receptor beta chains below, sequenced in a study of T-cell reconstitution after alpha-beta-depleted transplantation in children. Preparing the TCRbeta library involved the use of unique molecular identifiers. Using its own MiXCR run on the PCR reads, TCRdb lists one record per CDR3 protein. The sample records under 250,000 distinct CDR3 sequences, 20% to 30% being singletons. This material consisted of PBMCs, mostly from graft donor cells, taken 360 days after TCRalphabeta/CD19-depleted stem cell transplant. The source of these receptors is a female patient younger than 10 who had a stem cell transplant for congenital amegakaryocytic thrombocytopenia, so the T cells may come from the graft donor.

The chain carries TRBV27 and TRBJ2-2, with 7 bases lining up with TRBD1. Germline lookup yields CDR1 MNHEY and CDR2 SMNVEV (reference sequence). V lost 5 bases and J lost 4; bases outside the gene matches: 13. CDR3 length equals 17 residues. CDR3 sequence reads: CASSKPYGTELTGELFF. CDR3 in DNA: TGTGCCAGCAGTAAACCGTACGGGACAGAACTCACCGGGGAGCTGTTTTTT.

The rearrangement uses TRBV4-1 and TRBJ2-1; no definite D call. Trimming removed 0 bases at V and 9 bases at J, with 24 bases between. The CDR3 is 18 amino acids. Germline-derived CDR1 and CDR2 are MGHRA and YSYEKL. CDR3 loop: CASSQEEIAGRLVGEQFF. The CDR3 DNA is TGCGCCAGCAGCCAAGAAGAAATTGCAGGCCGGCTAGTGGGTGAGCAGTTCTTC.

This clonotype was detected only a few times. The chain uses TRBV6-2 or TRBV6-3 and TRBJ1-5; the D gene is possibly TRBD1 (6 bases). Trimming removed 2 bases at V and 3 bases at J, with 11 bases between. CDR3 size: 15 residues. Germline CDR1 and CDR2: MNHEY and SVGEGT. Written as DNA, the CDR3 is TGTGCCAGCAGTTACCGGTCAGGGGTCAATCAGCCCCAGCATTTT. Its protein is CASSYRSGVNQPQHF.

The chain employs TRBV20-1 and TRBJ2-7, with 7 positions matching TRBD1. Germline trimming cut 5 bases from V and 13 bases from J; bases unmatched to any gene: 8. The length of the CDR3 is 10 residues. The germline V gene has CDR1 DFQATT and CDR2 SNEGSKA (reference sequence). CDR3 sequence: CSAGGQITYF. The CDR3 DNA follows: TGCAGTGCTGGGGGACAGATTACCTACTTC.

This clonotype was detected only a few times. This chain uses TRBV24-1 with TRBJ2-3; D is possibly TRBD2 (7 bases). CDR1 is KGHDR, CDR2 SFDVKD, per germline. Trimming cost V 3 bases and J 4 bases, with 16 bases left between them. The CDR3 consists of 16 residues. The CDR3 loop is CATSDPRGAMADTQYF. CDR3 coding DNA: TGTGCCACCAGTGATCCCCGGGGGGCAATGGCAGATACGCAGTATTTT.

J is TRBJ2-2 and V is TRBV3-1; TRBD2 matches at 9 bases. The CDR3 consists of 15 residues. V was pared by 8 bases and J by 1 base, with 5 bases of the junction left unmatched. The V gene's germline CDR1 is LGHDT and CDR2 YNNKEL (reference sequence). CDR3 region: CASGSGGMNTGELFF. The CDR3 bases are TGTGCCAGCGGAAGCGGGGGGATGAACACCGGGGAGCTGTTTTTT.

This clonotype came up a few times. This chain uses TRBV5-1 with TRBJ2-1; 13 bases fit TRBD2. Losses at the gene ends were 3 bases for V and 9 bases for J; bases not matched to a gene: 12. Germline V CDR1 and CDR2: SGHRS, YFSETQ. The CDR3 runs 17 residues. The CDR3 spells CASSWSPGTSGEGEQFF. CDR3 coding DNA: TGCGCCAGCAGCTGGAGCCCCGGGACTAGCGGGGAGGGTGAGCAGTTCTTC.

In this sample, this clonotype turned up a few times. This chain uses TRBV20-1 with TRBJ1-4, with D unresolved. The CDR3 runs 16 residues. Germline V gene sequence: CDR1 DFQATT, CDR2 SNEGSKA (reference sequence). V was shortened by 4 bases and J by 4 bases, with 19 bases between the two germline ends. In DNA, the CDR3 is TGCAGTGCTATCCCGCAAGGTCGGCAGTTTAATGAAAAACTGTTTTTT. This sequence encodes CSAIPQGRQFNEKLFF.

The table lists this clonotype with a few counts. The chain joins TRBV6-2 or TRBV6-3 to TRBJ1-5; D not resolved. This CDR3 region has 12 residues. Germline values: CDR1 MNHEY, CDR2 SVGEGT. With 6 bases removed from V and 11 bases from J, the gap between germline ends came to 14 bases. The CDR3 protein is CASSRSSKTQHF. DNA for the CDR3: TGTGCCAGCAGCCGTTCGTCCAAGACCCAGCATTTT.

CDR3 sequence (DNA): TGTGCCAGCAGTTACGGCAGGGGTTGGACTGAAGCTTTCTTT. This translates into CASSYGRGWTEAFF. This chain connects TRBV6-2 or TRBV6-3 to TRBJ1-1, with D possibly TRBD1 on 6 matching bases. Per the germline V gene, CDR1 is MNHEY and CDR2 is SVGEGT. CDR3 size: 14 residues. V was pared by 2 bases and J by 5 bases, with 12 bases between.

Here the CDR3 reads CASSSGLPEQFF. The CDR3 DNA sequence: TGTGCCAGCAGTTCAGGGCTGCCTGAGCAGTTCTTC. V is TRBV6-5 and J is TRBJ2-1, with a possible D match to TRBD1 (5 bases). The germline CDR1 and CDR2 sequences are MNHEY and SVGAGI. This CDR3 is 12 amino acids long. V was clipped by 4 bases and J by 9 bases, with 10 bases between them.

This clonotype was found a few times. V and J are TRBV5-1 and TRBJ1-1; possible D gene TRBD1, 5 bases. V shed 4 bases and J shed 1 base, with 8 bases lying between them. Per germline, CDR1 SGHRS and CDR2 YFSETQ. This CDR3 is built from 13 residues. The CDR3 DNA reads as TGCGCCAGCAGCGCCACAGGGAACACTGAAGCTTTCTTT. Translating it yields CASSATGNTEAFF.

This clonotype was counted only a few times. This chain links TRBV6-2 or TRBV6-3 with TRBJ1-1, with D unresolved. V gave up 2 bases and J gave up 6 bases, with 10 bases separating them. The CDR3 is 13 amino acids. From germline, CDR1 is MNHEY and CDR2 SVGEGT. This CDR3 is CASSYPGKSEAFF. CDR3 in DNA: TGTGCCAGCAGTTACCCGGGAAAATCTGAAGCTTTCTTT.

This clonotype was picked up a small number of times. The chain has TRBV4-3 and TRBJ2-7, with D perhaps assigned TRBD1 or TRBD2 (6 bases each). With 0 bases removed from V and 3 bases from J, the gap between germline ends came to 15 bases. This CDR3 region has 16 residues. CDR1 and CDR2 from the germline V gene are LGHNA and YSLEER. The CDR3: CASSQENGGTYYEQYF. The DNA of the CDR3 is TGCGCCAGCAGCCAAGAAAATGGGGGGACATACTACGAGCAGTACTTC.

The rearrangement uses TRBV5-6 and TRBJ2-3; TRBD1 or TRBD2 may be the D gene (5 bases each). Germline assignment: CDR1 SGHDT and CDR2 YYEEEE. V was pared by 0 bases and J by 1 base, with 21 bases between. This CDR3 comprises 19 residues. The CDR3 is CASSLVSGSSSFGTDTQYF. CDR3 bases: TGTGCCAGCAGCTTGGTGTCAGGGAGTAGTTCCTTCGGCACAGATACGCAGTATTTT.

The sample holds a few counts of this clonotype. Compared with germline, one end of the junction differs, possibly owing to a read error. V is TRBV30 and J is TRBJ1-1, with TRBD1 as a possible D gene (5 bases). The CDR3 has 13 amino acids. The germline V gene encodes CDR1 GTSNPN and CDR2 SVGIG (reference sequence). This CDR3 is CAWRDSGYTEVFF. The CDR3 DNA reads TGTGCCTGGAGGGACTCAGGGTACACTGAAGTTTTCTTT. Full variable domain (missing parts from reference TRBV30 and TRBJ1-1): SQTIHQWPATLVQPVGSPLSLECTVEGTSNPNLYWYRQAAGRGLQLLFYSVGIGQISSEVPQNLSASRPQDRQFILSSKKLLLSDSGFYLCAWRDSGYTEVFFGQGTRLTVV.

This clonotype was observed once. V and J are TRBV9 and TRBJ1-5; 10 bases are a match to TRBD1. V dropped 0 bases and J dropped 6; count of bases not matched to a gene: 6. CDR3 length equals 16 residues. Germline lookup yields CDR1 SGDLS and CDR2 YYNGEE. The CDR3 DNA reads as TGTGCCAGCAGCGTAGGGGGACAGGGGATCTTTCAGCCCCAGCATTTT. Its protein is CASSVGGQGIFQPQHF.

The chain couples TRBV4-1 to TRBJ1-2; 8 bases line up with TRBD1. CDR3 length: 15 amino acids. V shed 2 bases, J shed 5 bases, and the junction held 7 bases outside the gene matches. CDR1 and CDR2 (germline): MGHRA, YSYEKL. The CDR3 region is CASSQRTGLGYGYTF. The DNA of the CDR3 is TGCGCCAGCAGCCAACGGACAGGGCTTGGGTATGGCTACACCTTC.

This clonotype was counted ten times or more. The genes are TRBV27 and TRBJ2-4, with D uncertain. In germline, CDR1 is MNHEY, CDR2 SMNVEV (reference sequence). The CDR3 totals 13 residues. Trimming pared 3 bases from V and 3 bases from J, leaving 6 bases between. CDR3 in amino acids: CASSLDVKNIQYF. DNA of the CDR3: TGTGCCAGCAGTTTGGACGTCAAAAACATTCAGTACTTC.

This clonotype was seen at least ten times. The chain carries TRBV20-1 and TRBJ2-1; 9 nucleotides align to TRBD2. Germline assignment: CDR1 DFQATT and CDR2 SNEGSKA (reference sequence). The CDR3 spans 15 residues. Trimming cost V 1 base and J 5 bases; bases outside gene matches: 6. DNA of the CDR3: TGCAGTGCTAGAGTTGGTAGCGGGAGCAACAATGAGCAGTTCTTC. This translates into CSARVGSGSNNEQFF.

This clonotype was seen more than once but under ten times. The chain joins TRBV20-1 to TRBJ2-1, with 12 nucleotides matching TRBD2. The CDR3 extends over 14 amino acids. Germline V lookup: CDR1 DFQATT, CDR2 SNEGSKA (reference sequence). The CDR3 sequence is CRGLTSGRDNEQFF. Written as DNA, the CDR3 is TGCAGGGGACTGACTAGCGGGAGAGACAATGAGCAGTTCTTC.

This clonotype has at least ten counts. The rearrangement uses TRBV2 and TRBJ2-7, with 8 positions matching TRBD2. J lost 1 base, V lost 7 bases, and 3 bases had no gene match. The CDR3 is 13 amino acids. CDR1 is SNHLY and CDR2 is FYNNEI in the germline V gene. CDR3: CASILAESYEQYF. Written as DNA, the CDR3 is TGTGCCAGCATACTAGCGGAGTCCTACGAGCAGTACTTC.

This clonotype occurred many times. The rearrangement uses TRBV4-1 and TRBJ2-1; TRBD2 is a possible D gene (5 bases). V was trimmed by 4 bases and J by 7 bases, leaving 20 bases between them. Germline lookup yields CDR1 MGHRA and CDR2 YSYEKL. There are 16 residues in the CDR3. CDR3 in amino acids: CASSLNALVMDNEQFF. In DNA form, the CDR3 reads TGCGCCAGCAGCCTAAACGCACTAGTCATGGATAATGAGCAGTTCTTC.

In this sample, this clonotype turned up a few times. J is TRBJ1-1 and V is TRBV5-1, with a tentative D call TRBD1 (6 bases). In germline, CDR1 is SGHRS, CDR2 YFSETQ. The CDR3 runs to 17 residues. V lost 4 bases to trimming and J lost 3 bases, with 22 bases between them. The DNA of the CDR3 is TGCGCCAGCAGCACCCAGCGAGCAGGGGCGCTTGACACTGAAGCTTTCTTT. Residues: CASSTQRAGALDTEAFF.

This sequence joins TRBV7-8 and TRBJ2-2; 10 nucleotides match TRBD2. Germline-derived CDR1 and CDR2 are SGHVS and FQNEAQ. V was pared by 1 base and J by 7 bases, with 12 bases of the junction left unmatched. The CDR3 length is 18 residues. The CDR3 bases are TGTGCCAGCAGCTTAGTTTTTTGGTCTAGCGGGAGCCTCGGGGAGCTGTTTTTT. Translation: CASSLVFWSSGSLGELFF.

This clonotype has ten or more counts. V is TRBV10-3 and J is TRBJ2-2; D gene uncertain. V shed 8 bases and J shed 3 bases, with 13 bases lying between them. In germline, CDR1 is ENHRY, CDR2 SYGVKD. The CDR3 runs 14 residues. The CDR3 loop is CAIQDPGDTGELFF. The CDR3 nucleotides read TGTGCCATCCAGGACCCGGGTGACACCGGGGAGCTGTTTTTT.